Below, 25 T cell receptor beta chains from the same sample are listed, as sequenced in a study of T cell responses to AZD1222 COVID-19 vaccine. Sequenced by immunoSEQ multiplex PCR; TCRdb stores in-frame clones only, minus some. The sample shows 26,000 or so clones, around 86% of them seen only once. The source material was peripheral blood, sampled 28 days after the second AZD1222 dose. The origin of the receptors is an adult who received the AZD1222 COVID-19 vaccine.

The rearrangement joins TRBV6-1 to TRBJ2-3, with 13 bases aligning to TRBD2. CDR1 is MNHNS, CDR2 SASEGT, per germline. Trimming at V came to 2 bases and at J to 5 bases, leaving 4 bases not matched to a gene. This CDR3 region has 16 residues. The CDR3 reads CASSEWTSGSGDTQYF. In DNA form, the CDR3 reads TGTGCCAGCAGTGAATGGACTAGCGGGAGTGGAGATACGCAGTATTTT.

This chain links TRBV23-1 with TRBJ2-1, with 10 bases matching TRBD1. TRBV23-1 is an ORF, with its function uncertain. The CDR3 consists of 19 residues. V shed 2 bases and J 3 bases; nucleotides not matched to a gene: 13. CDR3 in DNA: TGCGCCAGCAGTCAAGGGACAGGGGAGGCGGGAGATTTCTACAATGAGCAGTTCTTC. It specifies CASSQGTGEAGDFYNEQFF.

The V call is TRBV18, the J call TRBJ2-3; 8 bases line up with TRBD1. This CDR3 has 16 residues. Looked up from germline, CDR1 is KGHSH and CDR2 is LQKENI. Unmatched junction bases numbered 6, after V lost 3 bases and J lost 1 base. In DNA, the CDR3 is TGTGCCAGCTCACCCGTGACAGGGGTAGGCACAGATACGCAGTATTTT. Encoded protein: CASSPVTGVGTDTQYF.

The chain links TRBV27 to TRBJ2-3; D gene unclear. Trimming removed 5 bases from V and 5 bases from J, with 2 bases in between. Germline V gene sequence: CDR1 MNHEY, CDR2 SMNVEV (reference sequence). This CDR3 has 10 amino acids. CDR3 DNA sequence: TGTGCCAGCAGTGTAGATACGCAGTATTTT. As protein: CASSVDTQYF.

The chain joins TRBV20-1 to TRBJ2-3, with 9 bases matching TRBD2. Germline values: CDR1 DFQATT, CDR2 SNEGSKA (reference sequence). This CDR3 has 16 amino acids. The J segment lost 4 bases and the V segment lost 3 bases, leaving 11 bases of the junction unmatched. Here the CDR3 reads CSASLPLAGLADTQYF. As DNA, the CDR3 is TGCAGTGCTAGTCTCCCTCTAGCGGGATTAGCAGATACGCAGTATTTT.

This clone was seen only once. This chain joins TRBV7-3 and TRBJ2-1, with D unresolved. Germline CDR1 SGHTA, CDR2 FQGTGA. This CDR3 region has 14 residues. With 1 base removed from V and 8 bases from J, the gap between germline ends came to 12 bases. CDR3 bases: TGTGCCAGCAGCTTAAGGCTCGCGTCGGATGAGCAGTTCTTC. Its protein is CASSLRLASDEQFF. The full variable domain, completed using reference TRBV7-3 and TRBJ2-1, is GAGVSQTPSNKVTEKGKYVELRCDPISGHTALYWYRQSLGQGPEFLIYFQGTGAADDSGLPNDRFFAVRPEGSVSTLKIQRTERGDSAVYLCASSLRLASDEQFFGPGTRLTVL.

The chain uses TRBV7-9 and TRBJ2-3; D is uncertain. CDR3 length: 13 residues. Germline V CDR1 and CDR2: SEHNR, FQNEAQ (reference sequence). The V end was cut by 5 bases, the J end by 4 bases, with 10 bases between. DNA of the CDR3: TGTGCCAGCAGCCCCACCGTAGCAGATACGCAGTATTTT. This codes for CASSPTVADTQYF.

The chain recombines TRBV2 with TRBJ2-7, with D perhaps TRBD1 or TRBD2 (5 bases each). Trimming shortened V by 9 bases and J by 2 bases, and 14 bases separated the two germline ends. This CDR3 has 13 amino acids. CDR1 and CDR2 (germline): SNHLY, FYNNEI. DNA of the CDR3: TGTGCCAGTCACCGGGACCGAACCTACGAGCAGTACTTC. It is translated as CASHRDRTYEQYF.

The chain joins TRBV28 to TRBJ1-2; the match to TRBD1 covers 8 bases. The CDR3 spans 13 residues. With 10 bases clipped from V and 5 bases from J, the junction kept 9 bases outside the gene matches. CDR1 is MDHEN, CDR2 SYDVKM, per germline. This CDR3 is CAIRDRQPYGYTF. The DNA of the CDR3 is TGTGCCATCCGGGACAGGCAACCTTATGGCTACACCTTC.

The V gene is TRBV5-6, the J gene TRBJ2-6; D is uncertain. This CDR3 contains 16 residues. Per the germline V gene, CDR1 is SGHDT and CDR2 is YYEEEE. Trimming left V 4 bases short and J 1 base short, with 12 bases between. CDR3 in amino acids: CASSNLQGSGANVLTF. CDR3 coding DNA: TGTGCCAGCAGCAACTTACAAGGATCTGGGGCCAACGTCCTGACTTTC. Together with reference TRBV5-6 and TRBJ2-6, the CDR3 gives the full variable domain: DAGVTQSPTHLIKTRGQQVTLRCSPKSGHDTVSWYQQALGQGPQFIFQYYEEEERQRGNFPDRFSGHQFPNYSSELNVNALLLGDSALYLCASSNLQGSGANVLTFGAGSRLTVL.

This chain joins TRBV3-1 (or the pseudogene TRBV3-2) and TRBJ2-2; TRBD2 is a possible D gene (5 bases). CDR1 and CDR2 (germline): LGHDT, YNNKEL (reference sequence). The CDR3 is 16 amino acids. V was shortened by 3 bases and J by 5 bases, with 16 bases between the two germline ends. CDR3 coding DNA: TGTGCCAGCAGCCAGTGGGAGACGAGCCAAACCGGGGAGCTGTTTTTT. This translates into CASSQWETSQTGELFF.

The chain recombines TRBV6-1 with TRBJ1-1, with D maybe TRBD1 (6 bases). Germline assignment: CDR1 MNHNS and CDR2 SASEGT. The CDR3 loop spans 15 amino acids. Trimming pared 2 bases from V and 0 bases from J, leaving 10 bases between. CDR3 loop: CASSEPAGVNTEAFF. The DNA for the CDR3 is TGTGCCAGCAGTGAACCGGCAGGGGTGAACACTGAAGCTTTCTTT.

J is TRBJ1-5 and V is TRBV2; D call uncertain. This CDR3 is 14 amino acids long. Germline V gene lookup returns CDR1 SNHLY and CDR2 FYNNEI. V was pared by 5 bases and J by 0 bases, with 8 bases between. The CDR3 nucleotides read TGTGCCAGCAGTTCAGAATATAGCAATCAGCCCCAGCATTTT. This codes for CASSSEYSNQPQHF.

This rearrangement joins TRBV11-2 to TRBJ2-7; D is possibly TRBD2 (6 bases). V gave up 2 bases and J gave up 5 bases, with 13 bases separating them. The CDR3 consists of 14 residues. Germline V gives CDR1 SGHAT, CDR2 FQNNGV. The CDR3 bases are TGTGCCAGCAGCTTACATGGGACTCAACACGAGCAGTACTTC. Residues: CASSLHGTQHEQYF.

The chain employs TRBV5-1 and TRBJ1-6, with D unresolved. With 0 bases removed from V and 10 bases from J, the gap between germline ends came to 14 bases. The germline gives CDR1 SGHRS, CDR2 YFSETQ. CDR3 length equals 15 residues. CDR3 residues: CASSLEVGRGSPLHF. For the CDR3, the DNA is TGCGCCAGCAGCTTGGAGGTGGGCCGGGGATCACCCCTCCACTTT.

As DNA, the CDR3 is TGTGCCAGCAGCGCCACGGACAGCGTGAACACTGAAGCTTTCTTT. It specifies CASSATDSVNTEAFF. The gene calls are TRBV9 and TRBJ1-1; tentative D call: TRBD1 (6 bases). This CDR3 comprises 15 residues. V lost 3 bases to trimming and J lost 0 bases, with 12 bases between them. CDR1 and CDR2 from the germline V gene are SGDLS and YYNGEE. Complete variable domain (other parts from reference TRBV9 and TRBJ1-1): DSGVTQTPKHLITATGQRVTLRCSPRSGDLSVYWYQQSLDQGLQFLIQYYNGEERAKGNILERFSAQQFPDLHSELNLSSLELGDSALYFCASSATDSVNTEAFFGQGTRLTVV.

The rearrangement uses TRBV7-3 and TRBJ1-1; tentatively, D is TRBD1 (6 bases). This CDR3 spans 14 amino acids. V was shortened by 4 bases and J by 4 bases, with 13 bases between the two germline ends. CDR1 and CDR2 (germline): SGHTA, FQGTGA. The CDR3 DNA sequence: TGTGCCAGCAGCTCGCAGGGGTTGGGCACTGAAGCTTTCTTT. This sequence encodes CASSSQGLGTEAFF. The whole variable domain, filled in from reference TRBV7-3 and TRBJ1-1, reads GAGVSQTPSNKVTEKGKYVELRCDPISGHTALYWYRQSLGQGPEFLIYFQGTGAADDSGLPNDRFFAVRPEGSVSTLKIQRTERGDSAVYLCASSSQGLGTEAFFGQGTRLTVV.

J is TRBJ2-5 and V is TRBV19; 7 nucleotides match TRBD1. The CDR3 covers 14 residues. The germline V gene encodes CDR1 LNHDA and CDR2 SQIVND (reference sequence). V shed 5 bases and J 1 base; nucleotides not matched to a gene: 4. The CDR3 region is CASSPGQSQETQYF. DNA for the CDR3: TGTGCCAGTAGTCCGGGACAGTCCCAAGAGACCCAGTACTTC.

This clone showed up just once. CDR3 in amino acids: CASSLEREDYEQFF. The DNA of the CDR3 is TGTGCCAGCAGCTTAGAACGGGAGGATTATGAGCAGTTCTTC. The chain uses TRBV11-2 and TRBJ2-1, with 7 nucleotides matching TRBD2. CDR1 and CDR2 (germline): SGHAT, FQNNGV. V was pared by 0 bases and J by 8 bases, with 4 bases of the junction left unmatched. This CDR3 has 14 residues. Full variable domain (outside the CDR3, taken from reference TRBV11-2 and TRBJ2-1): EAGVAQSPRYKIIEKRQSVAFWCNPISGHATLYWYQQILGQGPKLLIQFQNNGVVDDSQLPKDRFSAERLKGVDSTLKIQPAKLEDSAVYLCASSLEREDYEQFFGPGTRLTVL.

This clone was detected a few times. The genes are TRBV6-4 and TRBJ1-1, with D possibly being TRBD1 (6 bases). CDR3 length: 14 amino acids. V was pared by 5 bases and J by 0 bases, with 10 bases between. Germline-derived CDR1 and CDR2 are MRHNA and SNTAGT. CDR3 sequence (DNA): TGTGCCAGCAGTCGCGACAGGATGAACACTGAAGCTTTCTTT. Translating gives CASSRDRMNTEAFF.

The genes are TRBV7-8 and TRBJ1-1; 7 nucleotides align to TRBD1. Germline CDR1 is SGHVS and CDR2 is FQNEAQ. V gave up 2 bases and J gave up 6 bases; unmatched junction bases: 6. The CDR3 totals 14 residues. The CDR3 sequence: CASSLHRGAAEAFF. CDR3 in DNA: TGTGCCAGCAGCTTACACAGGGGTGCGGCTGAAGCTTTCTTT.

There are a few counts of this clone. This rearrangement joins TRBV28 to TRBJ2-3; D gene unclear. Germline CDR1 and CDR2: MDHEN and SYDVKM. V was shortened by 3 bases and J by 0 bases, with 4 bases between the two germline ends. The CDR3 is made up of 13 amino acids. This CDR3 reads CASSLTSTDTQYF. The CDR3 DNA reads TGTGCCAGCAGTTTGACAAGCACAGATACGCAGTATTTT.

The rearrangement uses TRBV30 and TRBJ1-3; unclear D gene. The length of the CDR3 is 12 residues. V was shortened by 0 bases and J by 9 bases, with 9 bases between the two germline ends. Germline V gene sequence: CDR1 GTSNPN, CDR2 SVGIG (reference sequence). CDR3 sequence reads: CAWSVRPGTIYF. DNA of the CDR3: TGTGCCTGGAGTGTCCGCCCGGGCACCATATATTTT. Variable domain in full (rest from reference TRBV30 and TRBJ1-3): SQTIHQWPATLVQPVGSPLSLECTVEGTSNPNLYWYRQAAGRGLQLLFYSVGIGQISSEVPQNLSASRPQDRQFILSSKKLLLSDSGFYLCAWSVRPGTIYFGEGSWLTVV.

This clone was recorded only once. This chain joins TRBV30 and TRBJ2-2, with no clear D. V was shortened by 5 bases and J by 5 bases, with 9 bases between the two germline ends. The germline V gene has CDR1 GTSNPN and CDR2 SVGIG (reference sequence). There are 12 residues in the CDR3. CDR3 DNA: TGTGCCTGGTCCTTGGGGACCGGGGAGCTGTTTTTT. Its protein product is CAWSLGTGELFF.

This sequence joins TRBV6-5 and TRBJ1-2, with unresolved D. This CDR3 region has 14 residues. Germline CDR1 MNHEY, CDR2 SVGAGI. V lost 2 bases and J 4 bases, leaving 11 bases between the germline ends. In DNA, the CDR3 is TGTGCCAGCAGTTACGAAGGAATCCTCTATGGCTACACCTTC. This gives the protein CASSYEGILYGYTF.